This is a list of T cell receptor beta chains from one sample in a study of naive and memory T cell subsets. Each CDR3 protein is one row after TCRdb ran MiXCR on the UMI-ligation and nested PCR reads. Altogether under 150,000 distinct CDR3 sequences are present, about a fifth being singletons, with the ten largest covering about 0.63%. Source material: naive CD8+ T cells from blood. All receptors derive from a human donor in good health. Both conserved end residues are part of each CDR3. Each record gives: D gene, V gene, clone size, J gene, CDR3 DNA, CDR3 protein. The D gene is left open where the match is weak. The size field is filled for only some rows; it gives once, few, many or a size class.

TRBD1	TRBV10-3	few	TRBJ1-1	TGTGCCATCAGTGAAGTTCGGGACAGGGGGAGAACTGAAGCTTTCTTT	CAISEVRDRGRTEAFF
NA	TRBV28	NA	TRBJ2-5	TGTGCCAGCAGTTTGCGTAGCCGGGAGACCCAGTACTTC	CASSLRSRETQYF
TRBD2	TRBV7-8	many	TRBJ2-1	TGTGCCAGCAGCTGGGGACTAGCGGGCAACAATGAGCAGTTCTTC	CASSWGLAGNNEQFF
NA	TRBV11-1	few	TRBJ2-7	TGTGCCAGCAGCTTAGAAAGTACAGAGTTCTACGAGCAGTACTTC	CASSLESTEFYEQYF
NA	TRBV5-6	NA	TRBJ2-2	TGTGCCAGCAGCTTAAGCGGATTAAACACCGGGGAGCTGTTTTTT	CASSLSGLNTGELFF
TRBD1	TRBV28	NA	TRBJ1-5	TGTGCCAGCAGTGCAGGGGGGATGATAAGCAATCAGCCCCAGCATTTT	CASSAGGMISNQPQHF
NA	TRBV4-1	few	TRBJ2-1	TGCGCCAGCAGCCAAGACGGGGGCTACAATGAGCAGTTCTTC	CASSQDGGYNEQFF
NA	TRBV24-1	NA	TRBJ2-5	TGTGCCACCAGTGCCACAGGCTCGGGGGAGACCCAGTACTTC	CATSATGSGETQYF
NA	TRBV28	few	TRBJ2-7	TGTGCCAGCAGTTTTGGCATTTCCTACGAGCAGTACTTC	CASSFGISYEQYF
TRBD2	TRBV6-2/TRBV6-3	NA	TRBJ2-1	TGTGCCAGCAGTTACTCCAAACTAGCGGGAAACAATGAGCAGTTCTTC	CASSYSKLAGNNEQFF
TRBD1	TRBV27	NA	TRBJ2-7	TGTGCCAGCAGTTTAACCCGACAGGGGTTCACCTACGAGCAGTACTTC	CASSLTRQGFTYEQYF
NA	TRBV27	many	TRBJ2-1	TGTGCCAGCAGTCCCGGACTTAGCTCCTACAATGAGCAGTTCTTC	CASSPGLSSYNEQFF
NA	TRBV6-5	few	TRBJ2-7	TGTGCCAGCAGTTACGACAAGACAGGATTCTACGAGCAGTACTTC	CASSYDKTGFYEQYF
NA	TRBV20-1	NA	TRBJ2-1	TGCAGTGCTAGAGATCCGAGGGCCGAAGTCAATGAGCAGTTCTTC	CSARDPRAEVNEQFF
TRBD2	TRBV27	few	TRBJ2-5	TGTGCCAGCAGTTTATGGGCTAGCGGCCAAGAGACCCAGTACTTC	CASSLWASGQETQYF
TRBD2	TRBV28	NA	TRBJ2-3	TGTGCCAGCAGCCCGAGGGAGGGGTTAGAAGATACGCAGTATTTT	CASSPREGLEDTQYF
TRBD1	TRBV28	few	TRBJ1-2	TGTGCCAGCAGTTTCCCAGGGGGCCCCTATGGCTACACCTTC	CASSFPGGPYGYTF
TRBD2	TRBV7-2	NA	TRBJ2-7	TGTGCCAGCAGCTTCGGGACTAGCGCGTCCTACGAGCAGTACTTC	CASSFGTSASYEQYF
TRBD1	TRBV7-6	few	TRBJ2-7	TGTGCCAGCAGCTTAGAAGGACAGGGGAACTACGAGCAGTACTTC	CASSLEGQGNYEQYF
TRBD1	TRBV9	few	TRBJ1-6	TGTGCCAGCAGCGTTTCCGGGACAGAAGACGCACCCCTCCACTTT	CASSVSGTEDAPLHF
NA	TRBV27	NA	TRBJ2-1	TGTGCCAGCAGTTTATCTGGGATCAATGAGCAGTTCTTC	CASSLSGINEQFF
NA	TRBV27	NA	TRBJ1-1	TGTGCCATACTGACCGACGGAGGCACTGAAGCTTTCTTT	CAILTDGGTEAFF
NA	TRBV12-3/TRBV12-4	NA	TRBJ2-1	TGTGCCAGCAGTTTTACGGGGGAAAGCCACAATGAGCAGTTCTTC	CASSFTGESHNEQFF
NA	TRBV7-6	NA	TRBJ1-5	TGTGCCAGCGCAGCGGATAGCAATCAGCCCCAGCATTTT	CASAADSNQPQHF
NA	TRBV28	NA	TRBJ1-5	TGTGCCAGCAGTTTCATAGATAGCAATCAGCCCCAGCATTTT	CASSFIDSNQPQHF
NA	TRBV29-1	NA	TRBJ2-7	TGCAGCGTTGAACAAGACTACGAGCAGTACTTC	CSVEQDYEQYF
NA	TRBV6-5	few	TRBJ2-2	TGTGCCAGCAGGTGGGGAGTGTCCGGGGAGCTGTTTTTT	CASRWGVSGELFF
NA	TRBV27	NA	TRBJ2-1	TGTGCCAGCAGTATACTAGATTCCCGCAATGAGCAGTTCTTC	CASSILDSRNEQFF
NA	TRBV19	NA	TRBJ2-1	TGTGCCAGTAGTATCTCCCCAGTCAATGAGCAGTTCTTC	CASSISPVNEQFF
NA	TRBV30	few	TRBJ2-2	TGTGCCCTGGGCGAGGTGTTAAACACCGGGGAGCTGTTTTTT	CALGEVLNTGELFF
NA	TRBV5-6	NA	TRBJ2-7	TGTGCCAGCAACCCCCCTGGGGGGTACGAGCAGTACTTC	CASNPPGGYEQYF
NA	TRBV11-2	NA	TRBJ2-6	TGTGCCAGCAGCTTGGAACATTTCTCTGGGGCCAACGTCCTGACTTTC	CASSLEHFSGANVLTF
TRBD2	TRBV28	NA	TRBJ2-3	TGTGCCAGCAGTTTATTACTAGCGGGAGGGTACGCAGATACGCAGTATTTT	CASSLLLAGGYADTQYF
NA	TRBV27	NA	TRBJ1-2	TGTGCCAGCAGTTTTAGTGAAACTAACTATGGCTACACCTTC	CASSFSETNYGYTF
NA	TRBV9	NA	TRBJ2-7	TGTGCCAGCAGCGTAGAGGCGGGACAGTACGAGCAGTACTTC	CASSVEAGQYEQYF
TRBD2	TRBV7-9	NA	TRBJ2-1	TGTGCCAGCAGCTTGGGGGCCGCGGGAGGGCCCGGGGAGCAGTTCTTC	CASSLGAAGGPGEQFF
NA	TRBV7-9	few	TRBJ2-7	TGTGCCAGCAGCTCCCGAACCATCTACGAGCAGTACTTC	CASSSRTIYEQYF
TRBD2	TRBV4-3	many	TRBJ2-1	TGCGCCAGCAGCCAAAAGACGGGACTAGCGGAATACAATGAGCAGTTCTTC	CASSQKTGLAEYNEQFF
TRBD2	TRBV15	few	TRBJ2-1	TGTGCCACCAGAAGGACGGGACTAGCGGGACCGAGCTCCTACAATGAGCAGTTCTTC	CATRRTGLAGPSSYNEQFF
NA	TRBV3-1	NA	TRBJ2-7	TGTGCCAGCAGCCATCAGGGGTACCCCTACGAGCAGTACTTC	CASSHQGYPYEQYF
TRBD2	TRBV6-6	few	TRBJ2-1	TGTGCCAGCAGTTATGTGGGAGGGCCAGCCTACAATGAGCAGTTCTTC	CASSYVGGPAYNEQFF
TRBD1	TRBV6-2/TRBV6-3	NA	TRBJ2-3	TGTGCCAGCAGTTTGGACAGGGAGGACACAGATACGCAGTATTTT	CASSLDREDTDTQYF
NA	TRBV5-1	NA	TRBJ2-7	TGCGCCAGCAGCTACGGAGTCTCCTACGAGCAGTACTTC	CASSYGVSYEQYF
TRBD1	TRBV12-3/TRBV12-4	NA	TRBJ2-5	TGTGCCAGCAGTCTCGGGACAGAACAAGAGACCCAGTACTTC	CASSLGTEQETQYF
TRBD2	TRBV28	few	TRBJ2-2	TGTGCCAGCAGTTTCACCGGGACTAGTCCGGCCGGGGAGCTGTTTTTT	CASSFTGTSPAGELFF
NA	TRBV7-2	NA	TRBJ2-7	TGTGCCAGCAGCACGGACAGGGCAGAAGATAGCGGGGCCACCTACGAGCAGTACTTC	CASSTDRAEDSGATYEQYF
TRBD1	TRBV3-1	NA	TRBJ2-3	TGTGCCAGCAGCCAAACCGGGACAGGGGGCACAGATACGCAGTATTTT	CASSQTGTGGTDTQYF
TRBD1	TRBV4-3	few	TRBJ2-7	TGCGCCAGCAGCCAAGCTTTTGGGACAGGGTCTGACGAGCAGTACTTC	CASSQAFGTGSDEQYF
NA	TRBV28	NA	TRBJ1-4	TGTGCCAGCAGTCAGCTGGGCGCACCCATGAATGAAAAACTGTTTTTT	CASSQLGAPMNEKLFF
TRBD2	TRBV28	NA	TRBJ2-7	TGTGCCAGCAGGCCTGCCCTAGCGGCCTACTACGAGCAGTACTTC	CASRPALAAYYEQYF
TRBD1	TRBV6-6	NA	TRBJ2-2	TGTGCCAGCAGCCTTGACAGGGAGAACACCGGGGAGCTGTTTTTT	CASSLDRENTGELFF
TRBD1	TRBV12-5	many	TRBJ2-1	TGTGCTAGTGGTTTGGTCATTACCGGGACAGGGGGCTTGGATGAGCAGTTCTTC	CASGLVITGTGGLDEQFF
NA	TRBV12-3/TRBV12-4	NA	TRBJ1-3	TGTGCCAGCAGTTTTACATGGGGGGACTCTGGAAACACCATATATTTT	CASSFTWGDSGNTIYF
TRBD1	TRBV27	NA	TRBJ2-7	TGTGCCAGCAGAACAGGGGCCTACGAGCAGTACTTC	CASRTGAYEQYF
TRBD2	TRBV7-9	NA	TRBJ2-7	TGTGCCAGCAGCGCAAAAGAAGGGACTAGCGGGAGGTTCTACGAGCAGTACTTC	CASSAKEGTSGRFYEQYF
TRBD1	TRBV29-1	few	TRBJ2-7	TGCAGCGTTACTGACAGGGGGTACGAGCAGTACTTC	CSVTDRGYEQYF